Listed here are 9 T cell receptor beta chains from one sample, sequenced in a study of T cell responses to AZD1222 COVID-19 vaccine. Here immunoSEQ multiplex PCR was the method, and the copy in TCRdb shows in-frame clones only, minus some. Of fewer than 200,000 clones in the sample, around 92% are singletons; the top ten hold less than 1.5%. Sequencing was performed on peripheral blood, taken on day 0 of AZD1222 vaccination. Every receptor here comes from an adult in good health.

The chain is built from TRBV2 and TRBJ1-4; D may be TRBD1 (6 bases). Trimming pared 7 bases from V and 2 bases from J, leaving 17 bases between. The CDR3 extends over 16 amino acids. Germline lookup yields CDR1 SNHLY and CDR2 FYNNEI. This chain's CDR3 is CASIDRPWGTNEKLFF. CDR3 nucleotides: TGTGCCAGCATCGACAGGCCATGGGGGACTAATGAAAAACTGTTTTTT.

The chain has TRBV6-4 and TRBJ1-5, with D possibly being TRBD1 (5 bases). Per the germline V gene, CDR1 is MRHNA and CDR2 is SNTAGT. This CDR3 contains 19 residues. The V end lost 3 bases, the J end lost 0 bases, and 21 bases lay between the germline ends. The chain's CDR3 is CASSEARVHPRGSNQPQHF. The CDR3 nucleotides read TGTGCCAGCAGTGAGGCCAGGGTCCACCCAAGAGGTAGCAATCAGCCCCAGCATTTT.

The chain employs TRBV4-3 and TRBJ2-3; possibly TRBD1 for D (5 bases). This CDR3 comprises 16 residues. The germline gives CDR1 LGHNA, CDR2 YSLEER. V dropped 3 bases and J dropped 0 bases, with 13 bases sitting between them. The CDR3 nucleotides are TGCGCCAGCAGCCATCGACAGAGCTCTAGCACAGATACGCAGTATTTT. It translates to CASSHRQSSSTDTQYF.

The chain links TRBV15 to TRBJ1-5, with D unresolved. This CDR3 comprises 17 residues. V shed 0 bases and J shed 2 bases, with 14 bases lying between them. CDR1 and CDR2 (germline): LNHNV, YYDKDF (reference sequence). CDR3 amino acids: CATSRDRTGWGNQPQHF. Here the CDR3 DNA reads TGTGCCACCAGCAGAGATCGGACTGGATGGGGCAATCAGCCCCAGCATTTT.

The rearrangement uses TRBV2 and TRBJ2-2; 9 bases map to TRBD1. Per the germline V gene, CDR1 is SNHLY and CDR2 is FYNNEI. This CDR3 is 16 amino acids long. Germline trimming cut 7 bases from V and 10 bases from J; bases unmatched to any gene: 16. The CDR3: CASNSQGAGFGLELFF. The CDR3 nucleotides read TGTGCCAGCAATTCACAGGGGGCGGGATTCGGATTGGAGCTGTTTTTT.

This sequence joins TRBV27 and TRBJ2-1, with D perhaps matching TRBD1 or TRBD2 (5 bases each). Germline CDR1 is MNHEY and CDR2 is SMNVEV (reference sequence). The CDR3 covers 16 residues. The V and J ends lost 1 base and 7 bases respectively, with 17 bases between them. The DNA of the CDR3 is TGTGCCAGCAGTTTATACCTCGGGGCCACCCGGAATGAGCAGTTCTTC. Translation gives CASSLYLGATRNEQFF.

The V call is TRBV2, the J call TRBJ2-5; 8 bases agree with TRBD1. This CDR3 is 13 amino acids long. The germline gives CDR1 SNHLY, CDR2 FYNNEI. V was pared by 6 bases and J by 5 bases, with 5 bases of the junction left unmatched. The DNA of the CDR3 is TGTGCCAGCAGGCAGGGGGCGGGGGAGACCCAGTACTTC. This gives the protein CASRQGAGETQYF.

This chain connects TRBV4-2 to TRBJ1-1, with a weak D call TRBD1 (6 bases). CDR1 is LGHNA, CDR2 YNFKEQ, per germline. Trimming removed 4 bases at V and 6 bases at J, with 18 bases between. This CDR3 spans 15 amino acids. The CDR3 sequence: CASSRRPGGVPEAFF. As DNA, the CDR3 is TGTGCCAGCAGCCGCCGGCCGGGGGGCGTACCTGAAGCTTTCTTT.

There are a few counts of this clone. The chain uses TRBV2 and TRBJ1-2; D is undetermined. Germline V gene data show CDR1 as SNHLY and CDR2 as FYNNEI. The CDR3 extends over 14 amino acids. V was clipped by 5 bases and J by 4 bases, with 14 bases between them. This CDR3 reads CASSSEGIGYGYTF. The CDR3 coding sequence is TGTGCCAGCAGTTCGGAAGGAATCGGCTATGGCTACACCTTC.